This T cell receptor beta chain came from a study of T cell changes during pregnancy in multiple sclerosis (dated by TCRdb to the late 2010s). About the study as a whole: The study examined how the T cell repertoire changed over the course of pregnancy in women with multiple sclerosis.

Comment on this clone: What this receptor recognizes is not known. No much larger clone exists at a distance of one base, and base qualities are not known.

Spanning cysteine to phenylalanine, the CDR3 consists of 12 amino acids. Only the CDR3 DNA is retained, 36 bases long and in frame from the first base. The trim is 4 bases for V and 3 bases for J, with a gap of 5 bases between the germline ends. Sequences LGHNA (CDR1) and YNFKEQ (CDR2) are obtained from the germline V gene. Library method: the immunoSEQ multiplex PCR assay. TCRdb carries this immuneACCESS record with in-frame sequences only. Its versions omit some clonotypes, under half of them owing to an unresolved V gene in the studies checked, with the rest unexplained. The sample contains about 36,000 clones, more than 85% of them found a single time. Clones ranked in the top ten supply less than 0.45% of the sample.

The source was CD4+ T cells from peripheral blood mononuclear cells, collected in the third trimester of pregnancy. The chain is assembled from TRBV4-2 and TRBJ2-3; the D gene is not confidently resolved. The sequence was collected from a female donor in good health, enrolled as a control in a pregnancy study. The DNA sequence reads TGTGCCAGCAGCCGCGCGACAGATACGCAGTATTTT. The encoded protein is CASSRATDTQYF.